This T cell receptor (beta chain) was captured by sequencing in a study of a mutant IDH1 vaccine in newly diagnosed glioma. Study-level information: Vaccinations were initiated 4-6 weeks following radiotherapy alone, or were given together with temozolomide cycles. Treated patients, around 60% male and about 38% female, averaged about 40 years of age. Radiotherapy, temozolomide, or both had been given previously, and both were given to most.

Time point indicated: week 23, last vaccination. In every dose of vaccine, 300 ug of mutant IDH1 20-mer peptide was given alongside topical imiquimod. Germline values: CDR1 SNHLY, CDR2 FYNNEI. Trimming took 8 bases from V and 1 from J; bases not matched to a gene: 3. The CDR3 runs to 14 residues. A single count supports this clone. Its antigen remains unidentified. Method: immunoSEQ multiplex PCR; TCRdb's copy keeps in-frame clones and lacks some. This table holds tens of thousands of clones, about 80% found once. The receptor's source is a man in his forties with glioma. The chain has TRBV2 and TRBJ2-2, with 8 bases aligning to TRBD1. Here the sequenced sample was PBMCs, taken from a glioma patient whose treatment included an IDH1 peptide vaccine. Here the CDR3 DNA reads TGTGCCAGCGCGGACAGGGTGAACACCGGGGAGCTGTTTTTT. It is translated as CASADRVNTGELFF.